This is a list of T cell receptor beta chains from one sample in a study of shared clonotypes between healthy human individuals. Here immunoSEQ multiplex PCR was the method, and the copy in TCRdb shows in-frame clones only, minus some. The sample has approximately 2.1 million clones, approximately 93% seen once. The sequenced sample was naive CD4+ T cells from PBMCs. The receptors shown here come from a man between 18 and 35 years old in good health. Some clones in this sample may be carry-over from other donors' samples. Both conserved end residues are part of each CDR3. D genes are given only for firm matches. Rows give clone size only sometimes, using once, few, many, or a class for an expanded clone.

abundance: .
j_gene: TRBJ1-4
d_gene: .
v_gene: TRBV6-1
CDR3aa: CASNREKEKLFF
CDR3nt: TGTGCCAGCAATCGGGAGAAGGAAAAACTGTTTTTT

abundance: .
j_gene: TRBJ2-7
d_gene: .
v_gene: TRBV28
CDR3aa: CASSRTGTYEQYF
CDR3nt: TGTGCCAGCAGTCGGACGGGGACCTACGAGCAGTACTTC

abundance: .
j_gene: TRBJ2-7
d_gene: .
v_gene: TRBV6-6
CDR3aa: CASSGWDNSYEQYF
CDR3nt: TGTGCCAGCAGTGGATGGGACAACTCCTACGAGCAGTACTTC

abundance: .
j_gene: TRBJ2-3
d_gene: TRBD2
v_gene: TRBV18
CDR3aa: CASSPVAGVGDTQYF
CDR3nt: TGTGCCAGCTCACCAGTAGCGGGAGTGGGAGATACGCAGTATTTT

abundance: .
j_gene: TRBJ1-5
d_gene: .
v_gene: TRBV27
CDR3aa: CASSLLGGGQPQHF
CDR3nt: TGTGCCAGCAGTTTATTGGGGGGAGGTCAGCCCCAGCATTTT

abundance: .
j_gene: TRBJ1-1
d_gene: .
v_gene: TRBV7-2
CDR3aa: CAGSGQTNTEAFF
CDR3nt: TGTGCCGGTTCAGGACAGACGAACACTGAAGCTTTCTTT

abundance: .
j_gene: TRBJ1-1
d_gene: .
v_gene: TRBV6-5
CDR3aa: CASSLGWANTEAFF
CDR3nt: TGTGCCAGCAGTCTAGGGTGGGCGAACACTGAAGCTTTCTTT

abundance: few
j_gene: TRBJ1-1
d_gene: .
v_gene: TRBV28
CDR3aa: CASSQTRTEAFF
CDR3nt: TGTGCCAGCAGTCAGACTCGCACTGAAGCTTTCTTT

abundance: .
j_gene: TRBJ2-1
d_gene: .
v_gene: TRBV7-3
CDR3aa: CASSSLAGSGSSYNEQFF
CDR3nt: TGTGCCAGCAGCAGCCTTGCTGGGTCAGGTAGCTCCTACAATGAGCAGTTCTTC

abundance: .
j_gene: TRBJ1-5
d_gene: .
v_gene: TRBV10-2
CDR3aa: CASSGWRNQPQHF
CDR3nt: TGCGCCAGCAGTGGGTGGAGGAATCAGCCCCAGCATTTT

abundance: .
j_gene: TRBJ2-7
d_gene: TRBD1
v_gene: TRBV5-5
CDR3aa: CASSLGQGSSYEQYF
CDR3nt: TGTGCCAGCAGCTTGGGACAGGGGAGCTCCTACGAGCAGTACTTC

abundance: .
j_gene: TRBJ2-7
d_gene: .
v_gene: TRBV7-2
CDR3aa: CASSPGRIPPRSSYEQYF
CDR3nt: TGTGCCAGCAGTCCGGGCCGGATCCCGCCCAGGAGCTCCTACGAGCAGTACTTC

abundance: .
j_gene: TRBJ2-2
d_gene: .
v_gene: TRBV28
CDR3aa: CASSPGRNTGELFF
CDR3nt: TGTGCCAGCAGTCCGGGACGGAATACCGGGGAGCTGTTTTTT

abundance: .
j_gene: TRBJ2-7
d_gene: .
v_gene: TRBV29-1
CDR3aa: CSVGPDPIVGEQYF
CDR3nt: TGCAGCGTTGGGCCAGACCCGATTGTGGGGGAGCAGTACTTC

abundance: .
j_gene: TRBJ2-5
d_gene: .
v_gene: TRBV7-3
CDR3aa: CASSSGPTPGTQYF
CDR3nt: TGTGCCAGCAGCTCCGGGCCAACGCCAGGGACCCAGTACTTC

abundance: .
j_gene: TRBJ2-7
d_gene: .
v_gene: TRBV11-2
CDR3aa: CASSLSPTHMTVQYF
CDR3nt: TGTGCCAGCAGCCTATCGCCCACACATATGACGGTGCAGTACTTC

abundance: .
j_gene: TRBJ2-3
d_gene: TRBD2
v_gene: TRBV28
CDR3aa: CASSPGGASTDTQYF
CDR3nt: TGTGCCAGCAGTCCGGGAGGAGCCAGCACAGATACGCAGTATTTT

abundance: once
j_gene: TRBJ2-7
d_gene: .
v_gene: TRBV18
CDR3aa: CASSPSGDEQYF
CDR3nt: TGTGCCAGCTCCCCCTCGGGCGACGAGCAGTACTTC

abundance: .
j_gene: TRBJ2-7
d_gene: .
v_gene: TRBV28
CDR3aa: CASSLNFYEQYF
CDR3nt: TGTGCCAGCAGTTTAAACTTCTACGAGCAGTACTTC

abundance: few
j_gene: TRBJ1-5
d_gene: .
v_gene: TRBV11-2
CDR3aa: CASSSDTYQPQHF
CDR3nt: TGTGCCAGCAGCTCGGACACCTATCAGCCCCAGCATTTT

abundance: .
j_gene: TRBJ1-1
d_gene: .
v_gene: TRBV6-5
CDR3aa: CASSYGREAFF
CDR3nt: TGTGCCAGCAGTTACGGGAGGGAAGCTTTCTTT

abundance: .
j_gene: TRBJ2-7
d_gene: .
v_gene: TRBV7-9
CDR3aa: CASSLGRSSYEQYF
CDR3nt: TGTGCCAGCAGCTTAGGTCGCTCTTCCTACGAGCAGTACTTC

abundance: .
j_gene: TRBJ1-1
d_gene: .
v_gene: TRBV6-5
CDR3aa: CASSLLGGPEAFF
CDR3nt: TGTGCCAGCAGTTTACTCGGTGGCCCGGAAGCTTTCTTT

abundance: .
j_gene: TRBJ2-3
d_gene: TRBD1
v_gene: TRBV19
CDR3aa: CASSTGRTGVTSADTQYF
CDR3nt: TGTGCCAGTAGTACAGGTCGGACAGGGGTCACAAGTGCAGATACGCAGTATTTT

abundance: .
j_gene: TRBJ1-2
d_gene: TRBD1
v_gene: TRBV5-5
CDR3aa: CASSPGTAIHYGYTF
CDR3nt: TGTGCCAGCAGCCCCGGGACAGCTATCCACTATGGCTACACCTTC

abundance: .
j_gene: TRBJ1-2
d_gene: TRBD1
v_gene: TRBV6-5
CDR3aa: CASSYLRQGYGYTF
CDR3nt: TGTGCCAGCAGTTACTTACGACAGGGATATGGCTACACCTTC

abundance: .
j_gene: TRBJ1-1
d_gene: .
v_gene: TRBV18
CDR3aa: CASSPLGPGRKNTEAFF
CDR3nt: TGTGCCAGCTCACCGCTGGGCCCCGGTCGAAAAAACACTGAAGCTTTCTTT

abundance: .
j_gene: TRBJ2-3
d_gene: TRBD2
v_gene: TRBV10-3
CDR3aa: CAISDPSGRANF
CDR3nt: TGTGCCATCAGTGACCCTAGCGGGAGGGCCAATTTT

abundance: .
j_gene: TRBJ2-7
d_gene: .
v_gene: TRBV19
CDR3aa: CASSPLDSNHEQYF
CDR3nt: TGTGCCAGTAGTCCCCTGGACTCGAATCACGAGCAGTACTTC

abundance: .
j_gene: TRBJ2-7
d_gene: .
v_gene: TRBV19
CDR3aa: CASSILPSYEQYF
CDR3nt: TGTGCCAGTAGTATCCTTCCATCCTACGAGCAGTACTTC

abundance: .
j_gene: TRBJ1-2
d_gene: TRBD1
v_gene: TRBV7-6
CDR3aa: CASSLEGQGNYGYTF
CDR3nt: TGTGCCAGCAGCTTAGAAGGACAGGGGAACTATGGCTACACCTTC

abundance: once
j_gene: TRBJ2-7
d_gene: .
v_gene: TRBV29-1
CDR3aa: CSVEKEGPVAYEQYF
CDR3nt: TGCAGCGTTGAAAAGGAAGGACCTGTTGCATACGAGCAGTACTTC

abundance: .
j_gene: TRBJ2-3
d_gene: .
v_gene: TRBV2
CDR3aa: CASSGLGQADTQYF
CDR3nt: TGTGCCAGCAGTGGTTTAGGTCAGGCAGATACGCAGTATTTT

abundance: .
j_gene: TRBJ1-3
d_gene: .
v_gene: TRBV7-3
CDR3aa: CASSLTSSGNTIYF
CDR3nt: TGTGCCAGCAGCTTAACAAGCTCTGGAAACACCATATATTTT

abundance: .
j_gene: TRBJ2-3
d_gene: .
v_gene: TRBV5-4
CDR3aa: CASSFVDDTQYF
CDR3nt: TGTGCCAGCAGCTTTGTCGATGATACGCAGTATTTT

abundance: .
j_gene: TRBJ1-1
d_gene: TRBD1
v_gene: TRBV28
CDR3aa: CASGTTGDRVTEAFF
CDR3nt: TGTGCCAGCGGCACTACAGGGGACAGGGTCACTGAAGCTTTCTTT

abundance: .
j_gene: TRBJ2-7
d_gene: TRBD1
v_gene: TRBV30
CDR3aa: CAWTRDRGLEQYF
CDR3nt: TGTGCCTGGACTCGGGACAGGGGGCTTGAGCAGTACTTC

abundance: .
j_gene: TRBJ1-1
d_gene: .
v_gene: TRBV5-4
CDR3aa: CASSPSSRGTEAFF
CDR3nt: TGTGCCAGCAGCCCTAGTTCACGGGGGACTGAAGCTTTCTTT

abundance: .
j_gene: TRBJ2-7
d_gene: .
v_gene: TRBV7-3
CDR3aa: CASSPPNQGGNEQYF
CDR3nt: TGTGCCAGCAGCCCACCTAACCAGGGTGGCAACGAGCAGTACTTC

abundance: .
j_gene: TRBJ2-2
d_gene: TRBD2
v_gene: TRBV5-4
CDR3aa: CASRMWLAGGGTGELFF
CDR3nt: TGTGCCAGCAGAATGTGGCTAGCGGGAGGGGGCACCGGGGAGCTGTTTTTT

abundance: .
j_gene: TRBJ2-3
d_gene: .
v_gene: TRBV6-5
CDR3aa: CASSYGPPPDTQYF
CDR3nt: TGTGCCAGCAGTTACGGCCCCCCACCAGATACGCAGTATTTT

abundance: .
j_gene: TRBJ2-3
d_gene: .
v_gene: TRBV6-5
CDR3aa: CASMGGGSTDTQYF
CDR3nt: TGTGCCAGCATGGGCGGCGGCAGCACAGATACGCAGTATTTT

abundance: .
j_gene: TRBJ2-1
d_gene: TRBD2
v_gene: TRBV5-4
CDR3aa: CASSLGSGRLLGNEQFF
CDR3nt: TGTGCCAGCAGCTTGGGGAGCGGGAGGTTGCTTGGCAATGAGCAGTTCTTC

abundance: .
j_gene: TRBJ2-2
d_gene: TRBD2
v_gene: TRBV5-1
CDR3aa: CASSLGLATGELFF
CDR3nt: TGCGCCAGCAGCCTCGGACTAGCCACCGGGGAGCTGTTTTTT

abundance: .
j_gene: TRBJ1-4
d_gene: .
v_gene: TRBV27
CDR3aa: CASSLRPYEKLFF
CDR3nt: TGTGCCAGCAGTTTAAGACCTTATGAAAAACTGTTTTTT

abundance: .
j_gene: TRBJ2-7
d_gene: TRBD2
v_gene: TRBV4-3
CDR3aa: CASSQGTSRVYEQHF
CDR3nt: TGCGCCAGCAGCCAAGGGACTAGCCGAGTCTACGAGCAGCACTTC

abundance: .
j_gene: TRBJ2-3
d_gene: .
v_gene: TRBV28
CDR3aa: CASSFGTLKTAF
CDR3nt: TGTGCCAGCAGTTTCGGGACTCTCAAGACGGCTTTT

abundance: few
j_gene: TRBJ2-3
d_gene: TRBD2
v_gene: TRBV19
CDR3aa: CASSMALAGAPDTQYF
CDR3nt: TGTGCCAGTAGTATGGCACTAGCGGGAGCCCCCGATACGCAGTATTTT

abundance: .
j_gene: TRBJ1-5
d_gene: .
v_gene: TRBV2
CDR3aa: CASSEGGTSNQPQHF
CDR3nt: TGTGCCAGCAGTGAGGGCGGTACTAGCAATCAGCCCCAGCATTTT

abundance: .
j_gene: TRBJ1-1
d_gene: .
v_gene: TRBV29-1
CDR3aa: CSVEWRLNTEAFF
CDR3nt: TGCAGCGTTGAATGGAGATTGAACACTGAAGCTTTCTTT

abundance: .
j_gene: TRBJ2-7
d_gene: .
v_gene: TRBV28
CDR3aa: CASSLRERFREQYF
CDR3nt: TGTGCCAGCAGTTTAAGGGAAAGGTTCCGCGAGCAGTACTTC

abundance: .
j_gene: TRBJ2-7
d_gene: .
v_gene: TRBV6-6
CDR3aa: CASSAQSSGGYEQYF
CDR3nt: TGTGCCAGCAGTGCACAGTCATCTGGTGGGTACGAGCAGTACTTC

abundance: .
j_gene: TRBJ1-2
d_gene: .
v_gene: TRBV6-4
CDR3aa: CASSPSAAPPNYGYTF
CDR3nt: TGTGCCAGCAGCCCCTCGGCCGCCCCACCGAACTATGGCTACACCTTC

abundance: .
j_gene: TRBJ1-2
d_gene: TRBD1
v_gene: TRBV7-9
CDR3aa: CASSYFGTGGNYTF
CDR3nt: TGTGCCAGCAGCTACTTTGGGACAGGGGGCAACTACACCTTC

abundance: .
j_gene: TRBJ2-3
d_gene: .
v_gene: TRBV7-3
CDR3aa: CASSPTHGSSVGKTQYF
CDR3nt: TGTGCCAGCAGCCCAACCCATGGGTCGTCCGTGGGCAAGACGCAGTATTTT

abundance: .
j_gene: TRBJ2-1
d_gene: .
v_gene: TRBV4-2
CDR3aa: CASSQEAVPTQPYNEQFF
CDR3nt: TGTGCCAGCAGCCAAGAAGCCGTTCCAACCCAGCCCTACAATGAGCAGTTCTTC

abundance: .
j_gene: TRBJ2-1
d_gene: TRBD1
v_gene: TRBV2
CDR3aa: CANRGEREQFF
CDR3nt: TGTGCCAACAGGGGGGAACGGGAGCAGTTCTTC

abundance: .
j_gene: TRBJ1-1
d_gene: .
v_gene: TRBV7-9
CDR3aa: CASSFLRGAIMNTEAFF
CDR3nt: TGTGCCAGCAGTTTTCTTCGGGGGGCGATAATGAACACTGAAGCTTTCTTT

abundance: few
j_gene: TRBJ2-2
d_gene: TRBD2
v_gene: TRBV10-1
CDR3aa: CASRDSGRGRTGELFF
CDR3nt: TGCGCCAGCAGAGATAGCGGGAGAGGACGTACCGGGGAGCTGTTTTTT